This T cell receptor beta chain was recovered during a study of T-cell reconstitution after alpha-beta-depleted transplantation in children (TCRdb year 2016). In terms of the full investigation: The study quantitatively tracked T-cell immune reconstitution after TCRalphabeta/CD19-depleted allogeneic hematopoietic cell transplantation in children using TCR repertoire profiling. Overall study results and their limits: The high TCRbeta diversity at day 60 in some patients was ascribed to recipient T cells and intrathymic progenitors that had survived conditioning. Apparently early alphabetaT-cell count recovery about two months after transplant reportedly relied on only several hundred rapidly expanded clones derived from non-depleted graft cells. The frequencies of hyperexpanded clones fell over the following months, and after one year, T-cell counts and TCRbeta diversity were mostly attributed to newly produced T cells.

This clonotype came up a few times. No cognate antigen has been identified for it. No much larger clone is present one base from it, and per-base qualities are unavailable. The method was PCR. For sequencing, an Illumina HiSeq 2500 was employed. To normalize quantification of the TCRbeta repertoire, the TCR libraries were built with molecular barcoding that relied on unique molecular identifiers. TCRdb reprocessing: public reads trimmed at Q25 with fastp, clones called with MiXCR, in-frame beta chains kept. Records with the same CDR3 protein are collapsed into one entry carrying the most frequent genes and DNA. The sample has 200,000 to 250,000 distinct CDR3 sequences on record, approximately 8.4% of them singletons. 35% to 45% of the sample rests with the top ten. Reading the label with the study, this specimen's treatment or condition is: allogeneic hematopoietic cell transplantation with graft depleted of TCRalphabeta T cells and CD19 B cells. The transplant recipients were children given TCRalphabeta/CD19-depleted allogeneic hematopoietic cell grafts.

V was cut back by 5 bases and J by 5 bases, leaving a gap of 15 bases between them. According to the germline V gene (reference sequence), CDR1 reads DFQATT and CDR2 reads SNEGSKA. Inclusive of the bounding cysteine and phenylalanine, the CDR3 is 13 residues long. Only the CDR3 DNA stays, 39 bases, in frame from base 1. The clonotype comes from a male patient aged 2 to 9 who had a stem cell transplant for acute myeloid leukemia, so the T cells may come from the graft donor. Sequenced material: PBMCs, mostly from graft donor cells, taken 360 days after TCRalphabeta/CD19-depleted stem cell transplant. The chain employs TRBV20-1 and TRBJ2-5, with the D segment identity uncertain. The CDR3 has the sequence CSAQHRPTETQYF. The DNA reads as follows: TGCAGTGCTCAGCACCGACCCACGGAGACCCAGTACTTC.